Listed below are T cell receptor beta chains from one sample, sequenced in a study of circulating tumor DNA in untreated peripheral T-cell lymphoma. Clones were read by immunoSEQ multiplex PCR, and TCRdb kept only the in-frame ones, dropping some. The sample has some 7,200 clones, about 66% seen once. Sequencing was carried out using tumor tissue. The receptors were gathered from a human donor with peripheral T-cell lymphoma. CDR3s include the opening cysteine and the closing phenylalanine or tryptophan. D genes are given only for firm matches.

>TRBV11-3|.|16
CASSLNRVPGSYEQYF
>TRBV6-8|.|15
CASSDWRGLGNEQFF
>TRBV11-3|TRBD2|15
CASSRAGDLYNEQFF
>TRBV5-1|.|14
CASSLYSSYNEQFF
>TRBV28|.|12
CASSNYVEPQHF
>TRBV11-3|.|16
CASSLVATATNEKLFF
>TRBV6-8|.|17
CASSYAPPWPVNTEAFF
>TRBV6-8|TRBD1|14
CASSRQGTVGELFF
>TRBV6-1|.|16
CASSEGAGWLNTEAFF
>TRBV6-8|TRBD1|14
CASSAPGTGSEAFF
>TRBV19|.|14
CASSIGGVNYGYTF
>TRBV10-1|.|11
CASSAQDTQYF
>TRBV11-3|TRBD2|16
CASSPSGRGGNNEQFF
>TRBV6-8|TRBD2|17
CASSTPGLAGGPYEQYF
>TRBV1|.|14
CASSSTGSNTEAFF
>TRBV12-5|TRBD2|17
CASGLGLAGGPINEQFF
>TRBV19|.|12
CASSTSVGPQHF
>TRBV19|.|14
CASSIGGPIYKQYF
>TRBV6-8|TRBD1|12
CASSDRGYEQYF
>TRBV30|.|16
CAWSHLGRASTYEQYF
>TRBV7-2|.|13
CASSSWLLTEAFF
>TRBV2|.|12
CASSEPLSQSYF
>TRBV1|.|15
CASCEGQGAAGELFF
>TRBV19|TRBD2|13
CASSTGLGNEQFF
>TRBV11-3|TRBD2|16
CASSQPGLAGSDTQYF
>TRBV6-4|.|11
CASSFGTEAFF
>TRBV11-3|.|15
CASSLLRDPPYEQYF
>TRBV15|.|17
CATSRDVRSPSTDTQYF
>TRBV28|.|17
CASSLRGHQSSYNEQFF
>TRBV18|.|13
CASSPTTRNEQFF
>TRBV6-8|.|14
CASCPGGGYYGYTF
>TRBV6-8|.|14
CASSYSRGNNEQFF
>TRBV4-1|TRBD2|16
CASSQQKAGGPNEQFF
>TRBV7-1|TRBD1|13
CASSQGGTDTQYF
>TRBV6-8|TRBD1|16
CASSARGQDFGQPQHF
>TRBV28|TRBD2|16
CASPGLAGGRGETQYF
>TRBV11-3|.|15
CASSPGASRLSGYTF
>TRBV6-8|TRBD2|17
CASSYSLAGGISYEQYF
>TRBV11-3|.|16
CASSLGPDPSYNEQFF
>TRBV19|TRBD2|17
CASSIGLAGVNTGELFF
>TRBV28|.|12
CASSWTENTIYF
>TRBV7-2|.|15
CASSLGDSFHGKLFF